The clone carrying this T cell receptor beta chain was seen a single time. This study enrolled people aged 18 to 89 from 20 to 25 US geographic areas. Cohort allocation depended upon clinical history that participants reported. The data stem from a study of blood T cell repertoires in COVID-19. The CDR3 sequence is 13 residues long. Germline lookup yields CDR1 MNHEY and CDR2 SMNVEV (reference sequence). V was shortened by 4 bases and J by 4 bases, with 9 bases between the two germline ends. The assay was immunoSEQ multiplex PCR, and TCRdb's table has in-frame clones only and misses some. Among some 250,000 clones, approximately 83% were seen once, and the ten largest hold under 2.5%.

The sequenced material came from PBMCs or T cells enriched from blood (not recorded which). The chain couples TRBV27 to TRBJ2-3; possible D gene TRBD2, 6 bases. This receptor was identified in a woman aged 50 to 60 who had recovered from COVID-19. This CDR3 is CASSWGTSDTQYF. For the CDR3, the DNA is TGTGCCAGCAGTTGGGGGACTTCAGATACGCAGTATTTT.